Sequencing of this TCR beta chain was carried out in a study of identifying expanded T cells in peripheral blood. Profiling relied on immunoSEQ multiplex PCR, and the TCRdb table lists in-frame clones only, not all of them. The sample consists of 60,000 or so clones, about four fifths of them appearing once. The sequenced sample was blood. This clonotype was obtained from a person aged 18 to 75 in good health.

The CDR3 bases are TGCGCCAGCAGCTTGTGGCTGAATACAGATACGCAGTATTTT. Its protein is CASSLWLNTDTQYF. V usage is TRBV5-1 and J usage is TRBJ2-3; D is uncertain. The CDR3 totals 14 residues. The germline CDR1 and CDR2 sequences are SGHRS and YFSETQ. V lost 1 base and J lost 3, with 9 bases in between.